These 5 T cell receptor beta chains came from one sample sequenced in a study of blood T cell repertoires in COVID-19. Generated by immunoSEQ multiplex PCR, the TCRdb table keeps only in-frame clones and is missing some. The repertoire includes almost 400,000 clones, about nine tenths of them detected once, and about 1.7% sits in the top ten. The sample taken for sequencing was PBMCs or T cells enriched from blood (not recorded which). The source of these receptors is a young woman who had recovered from COVID-19.

This sequence joins TRBV10-3 and TRBJ2-3, with 8 bases aligning to TRBD1. This CDR3 region has 14 residues. Germline V CDR1 and CDR2: ENHRY, SYGVKD. With 6 bases clipped from V and 3 bases from J, the junction kept 5 bases outside the gene matches. Here the CDR3 DNA reads TGTGCCATCAGCGGACAGGGAAGGACAGATACGCAGTATTTT. Its translation is CAISGQGRTDTQYF.

This clone was recorded a few times. The chain couples TRBV5-4 to TRBJ1-1; TRBD1 matches 9 bases. V was pared by 9 bases and J by 4 bases, with 4 bases of the junction left unmatched. Per the germline V gene, CDR1 is SGHNT and CDR2 is YYREEE (reference sequence). CDR3 length: 12 amino acids. CDR3 amino acids: CATKTGGTEAFF. As DNA, the CDR3 is TGTGCCACGAAGACAGGGGGCACTGAAGCTTTCTTT.

This clone was detected a few times. The chain uses TRBV6-5 and TRBJ1-2; a weak D match, TRBD1 (5 bases). The CDR3 is 15 amino acids. From germline, CDR1 is MNHEY and CDR2 SVGAGI. Trimming stripped 7 bases from V and 2 bases from J, with 17 bases between. This CDR3 reads CASTALGRKNYGYTF. The CDR3 DNA sequence: TGTGCCAGCACCGCTCTGGGGCGCAAGAACTATGGCTACACCTTC.

This rearrangement joins TRBV14 to TRBJ2-7; D gene unclear. The CDR3 loop spans 14 amino acids. Trimming took 4 bases from V and 0 from J, leaving 10 bases between them. Germline V gene lookup returns CDR1 SGHDN and CDR2 FVKESK. CDR3 DNA: TGTGCCAGCAGCCGCTATAGGAGCTCCTACGAGCAGTACTTC. Translated, it gives CASSRYRSSYEQYF.

The rearrangement joins TRBV6-6 to TRBJ1-2; 9 positions agree with TRBD1. Germline CDR1 and CDR2: MNHNY and SVGAGI (reference sequence). V lost 5 bases, J lost 8 bases, and 6 bases stayed unmatched. CDR3 length equals 13 residues. CDR3 nucleotides: TGTGCCAGCAGTCTTGACAGGGGGAGCGGCTACACCTTC. This encodes CASSLDRGSGYTF.